The clone carrying this T cell receptor beta chain was found many times. These data originate in a study of post-analysis software for immune sequencing data. Prepared libraries of TCR beta cDNA carried unique molecular identifiers. Using its own MiXCR run on the PCR reads, TCRdb lists one record per CDR3 protein. Among around 250,000 distinct CDR3 sequences listed, 36% were seen once. Specimen: blood. The TCR sequence derives from a girl aged 10-17 years with multiple sclerosis.

The CDR3 DNA follows: TGTGCCAGCAGTTTGGGCGGGGGACCAAAAGATACGCAGTATTTT. Protein sequence: CASSLGGGPKDTQYF. This chain uses TRBV12-3 or TRBV12-4 with TRBJ2-3, with 7 bases fitting TRBD2. V dropped 3 bases and J dropped 5; count of bases not matched to a gene: 8. This CDR3 has 15 residues.